Listed below are T cell receptor beta chains from one sample, sequenced in a study of shared clonotypes between healthy human individuals. Generated by immunoSEQ multiplex PCR, the TCRdb table keeps only in-frame clones and is missing some. The sample contains over 1.5 million clones, 95% to 99% of which appear only once. Sequenced material: naive CD4+ T cells sorted from blood. The receptors here all came from a man aged 25 to 40 in good health. Both conserved end residues are part of each CDR3. Each record gives: J gene, V gene, D gene, clone size, CDR3 protein, CDR3 DNA. The D gene is left open where the match is weak. Clone size is stated in some rows and not others, as once, few, many or a class when expanded.

TRBJ1-5 | TRBV5-5 | NA | NA | CASSLGGATLGPQHF | TGTGCCAGCAGCTTGGGAGGAGCAACTTTAGGGCCCCAGCATTTT
TRBJ2-7 | TRBV2 | NA | once | CASSEVGEQYF | TGTGCCAGCAGTGAGGTAGGCGAGCAGTACTTC
TRBJ2-7 | TRBV9 | NA | once | CASSVSSGNAYEQYF | TGTGCCAGCAGCGTTTCATCCGGGAATGCCTACGAGCAGTACTTC
TRBJ1-1 | TRBV7-2 | NA | NA | CASSGQGFDTEAFF | TGTGCCAGCAGCGGCCAGGGGTTTGACACTGAAGCTTTCTTT
TRBJ1-2 | TRBV2 | NA | NA | CASATGLQGLGYTF | TGTGCCAGCGCAACCGGACTACAGGGACTGGGCTACACCTTC
TRBJ1-1 | TRBV7-2 | NA | NA | CASSQTDKNTEAFF | TGTGCCAGCAGTCAGACAGATAAGAACACTGAAGCTTTCTTT
TRBJ2-1 | TRBV14 | NA | NA | CASSSNFGLEQFF | TGTGCCAGCAGTTCGAACTTCGGACTTGAGCAGTTCTTC
TRBJ2-1 | TRBV11-2 | NA | NA | CASSYFRGGIDNEQFF | TGTGCCAGCAGCTATTTCAGGGGAGGTATTGACAATGAGCAGTTCTTC
TRBJ2-7 | TRBV18 | TRBD2 | NA | CASSLTRRVAGGSSYEQYF | TGTGCCAGCTCACTAACAAGGAGGGTAGCGGGAGGGTCCTCCTACGAGCAGTACTTC
TRBJ2-7 | TRBV5-1 | TRBD1 | NA | CASSLRQGTTYEQYF | TGCGCCAGCAGCTTAAGACAGGGGACAACTTACGAGCAGTACTTC
TRBJ2-7 | TRBV13 | TRBD2 | NA | CASSLVGRSSGRASEQYF | TGTGCCAGCAGCTTAGTGGGTCGGTCTAGCGGGAGGGCTAGCGAGCAGTACTTC
TRBJ1-5 | TRBV15 | NA | NA | CATSRDSVNQPQHF | TGTGCCACCAGCAGGGACAGCGTCAATCAGCCCCAGCATTTT
TRBJ2-2 | TRBV25-1 | NA | NA | CASSKSGQSNTGELFF | TGTGCCAGCAGTAAATCGGGACAAAGTAACACCGGGGAGCTGTTTTTT
TRBJ2-5 | TRBV5-1 | TRBD1 | NA | CASSLSGTGLQETQYF | TGCGCCAGCAGCCTATCCGGGACAGGCCTACAAGAGACCCAGTACTTC
TRBJ1-2 | TRBV4-3 | NA | once | CASSQDIPEGYTF | TGCGCCAGCAGCCAAGATATCCCAGAAGGCTACACCTTC
TRBJ1-1 | TRBV5-1 | NA | NA | CASSLDPHNTEAFF | TGCGCCAGCAGCTTGGATCCGCACAACACTGAAGCTTTCTTT
TRBJ1-4 | TRBV5-1 | NA | NA | CASSFRSGFNEKLFF | TGCGCCAGCAGCTTTAGGTCAGGCTTTAATGAAAAACTGTTTTTT
TRBJ2-3 | TRBV5-1 | NA | NA | CASSLPQASSTDTQYF | TGCGCCAGCAGCTTGCCCCAGGCCTCTAGCACAGATACGCAGTATTTT
TRBJ2-7 | TRBV6-6 | TRBD1 | NA | CASSLDRDYEQYF | TGTGCCAGCAGTTTGGACAGGGACTACGAGCAGTACTTC
TRBJ2-3 | TRBV5-1 | NA | once | CASSLGVSGYSTDTQYF | TGCGCCAGCAGCTTGGGGGTTAGCGGATACAGCACAGATACGCAGTATTTT
TRBJ2-1 | TRBV2 | NA | NA | CASSPRGGNNEQFF | TGTGCCAGCAGCCCTCGGGGAGGCAACAATGAGCAGTTCTTC
TRBJ2-7 | TRBV5-1 | TRBD1 | NA | CASSLVPPGQVQYEQYF | TGCGCCAGCAGCTTGGTCCCACCGGGACAGGTTCAATACGAGCAGTACTTC
TRBJ1-1 | TRBV5-6 | TRBD1 | NA | CASSSGQGDTEAFF | TGTGCCAGCAGTTCGGGACAGGGCGACACTGAAGCTTTCTTT
TRBJ1-2 | TRBV7-2 | NA | NA | CASSRSLLGTNYGYTF | TGTGCCAGCAGCCGCTCATTGTTGGGGACTAACTATGGCTACACCTTC
TRBJ2-5 | TRBV5-1 | TRBD1 | NA | CASLGPGTGTETQYF | TGCGCCAGCCTCGGACCCGGGACAGGGACGGAGACCCAGTACTTC
TRBJ2-6 | TRBV5-4 | TRBD1 | NA | CASSFGAGGTSGANVLTF | TGTGCCAGCAGCTTCGGTGCAGGGGGAACATCAGGGGCCAACGTCCTGACTTTC
TRBJ1-2 | TRBV7-9 | NA | NA | CASSPLRHGYTF | TGTGCCAGCAGCCCGTTGCGCCATGGCTACACCTTC
TRBJ1-5 | TRBV19 | NA | NA | CATGTSEHQPQHF | TGTGCCACCGGGACATCGGAGCATCAGCCCCAGCATTTT
TRBJ2-5 | TRBV18 | TRBD2 | NA | CASSPLGRGETQYF | TGTGCCAGCTCACCACTCGGGAGGGGAGAGACCCAGTACTTC
TRBJ2-7 | TRBV6-6 | NA | once | CASSYLRGGEQYF | TGTGCCAGCAGTTACCTCCGGGGTGGGGAGCAGTACTTC
TRBJ2-7 | TRBV5-1 | TRBD1 | NA | CASSLAGTGEVYEQYF | TGCGCCAGCAGCTTGGCAGGGACAGGGGAGGTCTACGAGCAGTACTTC
TRBJ2-3 | TRBV6-1 | NA | once | CASSVDALRPDTQYF | TGTGCCAGCAGTGTTGACGCCCTAAGGCCAGATACGCAGTATTTT
TRBJ1-2 | TRBV18 | TRBD1 | few | CASSPDRGDYGYTF | TGTGCCAGCTCACCGGACAGGGGAGACTATGGCTACACCTTC
TRBJ2-3 | TRBV25-1 | NA | NA | CASSDGTFSTDTQYF | TGTGCCAGCAGTGACGGGACTTTCAGCACAGATACGCAGTATTTT
TRBJ2-7 | TRBV5-5 | NA | NA | CASTSSGSYEQYF | TGTGCCAGCACTTCCTCCGGCTCCTACGAGCAGTACTTC
TRBJ2-3 | TRBV6-5 | NA | NA | CASSQGLMGDTQYF | TGTGCCAGCAGTCAGGGACTCATGGGAGATACGCAGTATTTT
TRBJ2-5 | TRBV21-1 | NA | NA | CASSRSGQQETQYF | TGTGCCAGCAGCCGATCGGGACAGCAAGAGACCCAGTACTTC
TRBJ1-1 | TRBV14 | NA | once | CASSHVVRGYEAFF | TGTGCCAGCAGCCACGTGGTGAGAGGATATGAAGCTTTCTTT
TRBJ2-7 | TRBV21-1 | NA | NA | CASKGRQGSYEQYF | TGTGCCAGCAAAGGGAGACAGGGCTCCTACGAGCAGTACTTC
TRBJ1-1 | TRBV5-6 | NA | NA | CASSGAKTSNTEAFF | TGTGCCAGCAGCGGGGCAAAAACCTCGAACACTGAAGCTTTCTTT
TRBJ2-5 | TRBV7-9 | TRBD1 | NA | CASSDLLGGQETQYF | TGTGCCAGCAGCGACCTCCTAGGGGGACAGGAGACCCAGTACTTC
TRBJ2-7 | TRBV11-2 | TRBD1 | NA | CASSGRTGVLYEQYF | TGTGCCAGCAGCGGGCGGACAGGGGTTCTCTACGAGCAGTACTTC
TRBJ1-4 | TRBV5-1 | TRBD1 | NA | CASRTGGEEKLFF | TGCGCCAGTCGGACAGGGGGCGAAGAAAAACTGTTTTTT
TRBJ1-1 | TRBV7-9 | NA | NA | CASSPYQTEAFF | TGTGCCAGCAGCCCCTATCAGACTGAAGCTTTCTTT
TRBJ2-3 | TRBV13 | TRBD2 | NA | CASSLGPSGRSDTQYF | TGTGCCAGCAGCTTAGGTCCTAGCGGGAGATCAGATACGCAGTATTTT
TRBJ2-1 | TRBV2 | NA | NA | CASSDYEQFF | TGTGCCAGCAGTGATTATGAGCAGTTCTTC
TRBJ1-1 | TRBV9 | NA | once | CASSARATVNTEAFF | TGTGCCAGCAGCGCCCGAGCGACGGTGAACACTGAAGCTTTCTTT
TRBJ2-2 | TRBV6-1 | NA | NA | CASTLGLSGELFF | TGTGCCAGCACTTTGGGGCTCTCGGGGGAGCTGTTTTTT
TRBJ2-3 | TRBV6-6 | NA | NA | CASTGSGTGTDTQYF | TGTGCCAGCACCGGGAGCGGGACAGGCACAGATACGCAGTATTTT
TRBJ1-4 | TRBV2 | NA | NA | CASKQDTTNEKLFF | TGTGCCAGCAAACAGGATACAACTAATGAAAAACTGTTTTTT
TRBJ2-1 | TRBV10-3 | TRBD2 | NA | CAITRQLAPEPNEQFF | TGTGCCATCACCAGACAACTAGCGCCGGAGCCCAATGAGCAGTTCTTC
TRBJ2-3 | TRBV15 | TRBD2 | NA | CATSLRGGPSTDTQYF | TGTGCCACCAGCCTCCGCGGGGGACCCAGCACAGATACGCAGTATTTT
TRBJ2-1 | TRBV4-2 | TRBD2 | NA | CASSQDKTSGYNEQFF | TGTGCCAGCAGCCAAGATAAGACTAGCGGCTACAATGAGCAGTTCTTC
TRBJ2-3 | TRBV5-6 | NA | NA | CASSLLADSDTQYF | TGTGCCAGCAGCTTATTGGCAGACTCAGATACGCAGTATTTT
TRBJ2-7 | TRBV15 | NA | NA | CATSRGTGNYEQYF | TGTGCCACCAGCAGGGGGACGGGAAACTACGAGCAGTACTTC
TRBJ2-1 | TRBV11-2 | TRBD2 | NA | CASSPRGTRDDEQFF | TGTGCCAGCAGCCCACGGGGGACTAGAGATGATGAGCAGTTCTTC
TRBJ2-7 | TRBV5-1 | NA | NA | CASSLAPPYEQYF | TGCGCCAGCAGCTTGGCCCCGCCCTACGAGCAGTACTTC
TRBJ2-7 | TRBV7-9 | TRBD2 | once | CASSVLAGVGEQYF | TGTGCCAGCAGCGTACTAGCGGGAGTGGGTGAGCAGTACTTC
TRBJ1-1 | TRBV9 | TRBD1 | once | CASSPQGINTEAFF | TGTGCCAGCAGCCCACAGGGGATAAACACTGAAGCTTTCTTT